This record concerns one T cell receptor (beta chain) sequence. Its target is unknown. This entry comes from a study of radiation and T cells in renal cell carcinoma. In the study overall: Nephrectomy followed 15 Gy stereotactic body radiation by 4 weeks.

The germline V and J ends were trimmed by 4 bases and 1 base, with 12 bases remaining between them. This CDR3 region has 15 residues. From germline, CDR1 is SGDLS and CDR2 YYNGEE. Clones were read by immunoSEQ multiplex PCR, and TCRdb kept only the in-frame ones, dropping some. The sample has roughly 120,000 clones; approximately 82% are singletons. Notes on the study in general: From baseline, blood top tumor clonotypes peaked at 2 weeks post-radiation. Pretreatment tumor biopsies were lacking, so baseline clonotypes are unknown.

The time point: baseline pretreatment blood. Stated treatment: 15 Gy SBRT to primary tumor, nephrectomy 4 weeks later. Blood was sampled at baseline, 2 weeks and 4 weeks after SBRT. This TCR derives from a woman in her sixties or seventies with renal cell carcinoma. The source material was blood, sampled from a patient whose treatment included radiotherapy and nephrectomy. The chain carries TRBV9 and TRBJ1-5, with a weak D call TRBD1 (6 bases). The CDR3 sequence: CASSLGQGSNQPQHF. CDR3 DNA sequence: TGTGCCAGCAGCCTGGGGCAGGGGAGCAATCAGCCCCAGCATTTT. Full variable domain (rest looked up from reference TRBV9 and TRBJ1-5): DSGVTQTPKHLITATGQRVTLRCSPRSGDLSVYWYQQSLDQGLQFLIQYYNGEERAKGNILERFSAQQFPDLHSELNLSSLELGDSALYFCASSLGQGSNQPQHFGDGTRLSIL.